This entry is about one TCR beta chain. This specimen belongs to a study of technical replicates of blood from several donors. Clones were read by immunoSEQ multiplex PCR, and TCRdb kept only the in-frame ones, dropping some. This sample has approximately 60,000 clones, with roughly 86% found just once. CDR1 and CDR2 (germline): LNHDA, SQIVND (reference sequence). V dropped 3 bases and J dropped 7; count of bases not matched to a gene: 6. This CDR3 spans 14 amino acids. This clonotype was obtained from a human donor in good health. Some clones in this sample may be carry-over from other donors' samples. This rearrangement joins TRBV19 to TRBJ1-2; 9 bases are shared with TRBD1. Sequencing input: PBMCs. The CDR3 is CASSMGQGVGGYTF. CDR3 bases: TGTGCCAGTAGTATGGGACAGGGTGTCGGTGGCTACACCTTC.